This is a list of T cell receptor beta chains from one sample in a study of blood T cells in healthy people across ages. MiXCR was run by TCRdb on the 5' RACE reads, yielding one entry per CDR3 protein. The sample has some 1.4 million distinct CDR3 sequences, approximately 42% seen once. The sequenced sample consisted of blood. Receptors originate from a woman aged 18-29 years in good health. CDR3s include the opening cysteine and the closing phenylalanine or tryptophan. The D gene is left open where the match is weak.

TRBJ2-2	-	TRBV11-2	CASSLGGGGYTGELFF
TRBJ1-1	-	TRBV10-3	CAISGVVNTEAFF
TRBJ2-2	-	TRBV12-3/TRBV12-4	CASSPFRAISNTGELFF
TRBJ2-1	TRBD2	TRBV11-3	CASSPRSSGVYNEQFF
TRBJ2-4	TRBD1	TRBV7-6	CASNPGQGGFAQYF
TRBJ2-5	-	TRBV4-1	CASSQEPPSRVKYF
TRBJ2-1	TRBD2	TRBV7-6	CASSLWAGTSGNEQFF
TRBJ1-5	TRBD1	TRBV19	CASSSIQGAGQPQHF
TRBJ2-1	-	TRBV5-1	CAGSRTPGVGNEQFF
TRBJ2-5	TRBD1	TRBV5-1	CASSTGQQETQYF
TRBJ2-3	TRBD2	TRBV20-1	CSAKKSGLGPSDTQYF
-	-	TRBV7-9	CASTRPLSEQYF
TRBJ2-1	TRBD1	TRBV28	CASTPDRYSYNEQFF
TRBJ2-7	TRBD2	TRBV12-3/TRBV12-4	CASRGLAGDLRGYEQYF
TRBJ1-2	-	TRBV19	CASMSLGGNYGYTF
TRBJ2-3	TRBD2	TRBV2	CASSSKTSGVADTQYF
TRBJ2-5	TRBD2	TRBV10-3	CAIKAGGSGTQYF
TRBJ1-2	-	TRBV4-1	CASSPPDGGYTF
TRBJ2-1	TRBD1	TRBV7-8	CASSTDRVRYNEQFF
-	TRBD2	TRBV20-1	CSANSGLADRGRETQYF
TRBJ2-7	TRBD2	TRBV4-1	CASSPILSGTFYEQYF
TRBJ2-5	-	TRBV6-6	CASSLPPAVDQYF
TRBJ2-2	-	TRBV3-1	CASRELAPTGELFF
TRBJ1-1	-	TRBV5-6	CASSLVGGFGTEAFF
TRBJ1-1	TRBD1	TRBV5-4	CASSSGTGAEEAFF
TRBJ1-2	-	TRBV4-1	CASSQDRTGYGYTF
TRBJ2-5	-	TRBV6-5	CASSNNQETQYF
TRBJ2-1	-	TRBV5-1	CASSLRGGGWNEQFF
TRBJ2-5	TRBD2	TRBV29-1	CSARTSGVQETQYF
-	TRBD2	TRBV20-1	CSAPGLAADRGTQYF
TRBJ1-4	-	TRBV6-5	CASSDGFSEKLFF
TRBJ2-2	TRBD1	TRBV25-1	CASSEPDRGLNTGELFF
-	TRBD1	TRBV6-5	CASRIDRGFNEQYF
TRBJ2-7	-	TRBV12-5	CASAGTDYEQYF
TRBJ2-5	-	TRBV20-1	CSARTVQETQYF
TRBJ2-5	TRBD1	TRBV7-2	CASSPRRGIQETQYF
TRBJ1-1	TRBD1	TRBV2	CAFKGQPNTEAFF
TRBJ1-4	TRBD1	TRBV4-2	CASSPRTGRGGEKLFF
-	-	TRBV13	CASSILSYEQYF
TRBJ2-3	-	TRBV20-1	CSARNTQYF
TRBJ2-5	-	TRBV11-2	CASTTGGEQYF
TRBJ2-6	-	TRBV5-1	CASSLVGLSGANVLTF
TRBJ2-7	-	TRBV6-1	CASGQPVSPYEQYF
TRBJ2-4	-	TRBV2	CASSEEAGTLAKNIQYF
TRBJ1-2	-	TRBV6-5	CASYRASYGYTF
TRBJ2-5	-	TRBV20-1	CSARVLDEHQETQYF
TRBJ1-1	-	TRBV20-1	CSVDEATGMNTEAFF
TRBJ2-3	TRBD2	TRBV3-1	CASSQGTSGAWSTQYF
TRBJ2-1	-	TRBV6-1	CASRGHGAEQFF
TRBJ2-1	TRBD2	TRBV7-3	CASSLFLAGGSSYNEQFF
TRBJ1-1	-	TRBV29-1	CSVEPGVANTEAFF
TRBJ2-1	TRBD2	TRBV7-2	CASSLQPTTSDSYNEQFF
TRBJ1-2	TRBD1	TRBV9	CASSVGTGQRGYTF
TRBJ2-5	-	TRBV18	CASSPGWTQYF
TRBJ2-3	TRBD1	TRBV5-4	CASRPGQALDTQYF
TRBJ2-5	-	TRBV15	CATSSSLGFRETQYF
-	TRBD1	TRBV6-1	CASSGTGGGRLTSEQYF
TRBJ1-1	-	TRBV20-1	CSARDTGRTEAFF
TRBJ1-2	TRBD1	TRBV2	CAGSDLRQGNYGYTF
TRBJ1-4	-	TRBV9	CASSPGVGTAREKLFF